The entry below gives a single T cell receptor beta chain sequence along with its context. This entry is derived from a study of spatial heterogeneity in lung cancer. This CDR3 contains 16 residues. With 5 bases clipped from V and 1 base from J, the junction kept 8 bases outside the gene matches. CDR1 SGHNT and CDR2 YYREEE come from the germline V gene (reference sequence). The time point denotes: sample taken at primary tumor resection. Unsorted whole RNA from tumor, nontumor lung or frozen PBMC underwent sequencing. Untreated early-stage non-small cell lung cancer patients, 72 in total, were the donors. TCRdb itself ran the 5' RACE reads through MiXCR, one entry per CDR3 protein. The top ten hold about 6.8% of the sample, which has tens of thousands of distinct CDR3 sequences, about 20% seen once.

The source material was PBMCs, sampled at surgery. This chain joins TRBV5-4 and TRBJ2-2; 7 bases agree with TRBD1. The receptor was derived from a male donor with early-stage non-small cell lung cancer. Written as DNA, the CDR3 is TGTGCCAGCAGACGGGGACAGACCTTGAACACCGGGGAGCTGTTTTTT. It encodes CASRRGQTLNTGELFF.